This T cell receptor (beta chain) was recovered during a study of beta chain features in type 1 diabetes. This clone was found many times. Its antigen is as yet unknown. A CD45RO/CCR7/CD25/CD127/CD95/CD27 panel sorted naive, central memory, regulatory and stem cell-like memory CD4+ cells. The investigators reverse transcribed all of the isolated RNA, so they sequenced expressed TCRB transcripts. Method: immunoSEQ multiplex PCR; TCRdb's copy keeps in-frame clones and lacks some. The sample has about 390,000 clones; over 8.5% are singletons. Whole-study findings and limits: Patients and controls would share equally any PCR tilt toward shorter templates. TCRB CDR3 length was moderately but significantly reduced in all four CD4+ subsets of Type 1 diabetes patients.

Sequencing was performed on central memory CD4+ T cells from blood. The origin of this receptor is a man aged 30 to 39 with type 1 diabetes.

CDR3 region: CASRGRLANYGYTF. As DNA, the CDR3 is TGCGCCAGCAGAGGCAGGTTAGCTAACTATGGCTACACCTTC. The chain recombines TRBV4-1 with TRBJ1-2; D unclear. The V gene lost 6 bases and the J gene lost 0 bases, with 11 bases spanning the gap. The length of the CDR3 is 14 residues. From germline, CDR1 is MGHRA and CDR2 YSYEKL.